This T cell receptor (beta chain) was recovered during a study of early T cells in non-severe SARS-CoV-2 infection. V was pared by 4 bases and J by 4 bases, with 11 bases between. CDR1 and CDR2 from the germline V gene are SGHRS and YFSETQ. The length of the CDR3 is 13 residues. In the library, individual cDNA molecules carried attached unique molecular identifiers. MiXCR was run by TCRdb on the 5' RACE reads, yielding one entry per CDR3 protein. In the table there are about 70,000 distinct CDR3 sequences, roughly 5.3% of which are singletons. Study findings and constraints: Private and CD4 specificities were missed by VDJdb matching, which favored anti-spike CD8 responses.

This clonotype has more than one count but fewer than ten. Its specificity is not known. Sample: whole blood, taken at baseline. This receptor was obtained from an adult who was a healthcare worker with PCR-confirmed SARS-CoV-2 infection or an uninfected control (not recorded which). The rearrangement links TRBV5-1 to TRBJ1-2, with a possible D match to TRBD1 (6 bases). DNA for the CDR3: TGCGCCAGCAGCGAGGGGGACCTCTATGGCTACACCTTC. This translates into CASSEGDLYGYTF.